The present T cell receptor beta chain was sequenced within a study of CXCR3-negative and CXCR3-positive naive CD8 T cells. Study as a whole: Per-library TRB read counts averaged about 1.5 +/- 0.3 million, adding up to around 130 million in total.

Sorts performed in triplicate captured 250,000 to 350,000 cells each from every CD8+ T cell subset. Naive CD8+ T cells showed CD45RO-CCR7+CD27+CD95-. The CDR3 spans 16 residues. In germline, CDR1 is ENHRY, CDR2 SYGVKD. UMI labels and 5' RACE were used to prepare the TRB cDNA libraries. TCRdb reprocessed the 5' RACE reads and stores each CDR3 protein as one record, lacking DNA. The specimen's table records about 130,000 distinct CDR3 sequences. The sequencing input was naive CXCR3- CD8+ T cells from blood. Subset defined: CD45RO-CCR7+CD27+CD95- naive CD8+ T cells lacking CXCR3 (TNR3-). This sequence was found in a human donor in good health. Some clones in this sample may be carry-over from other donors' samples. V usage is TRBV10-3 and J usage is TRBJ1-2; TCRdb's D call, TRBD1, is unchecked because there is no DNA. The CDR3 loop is CAISDLPRDRGYGYTF.